The 31 T cell receptor beta chains listed next were all sequenced from one sample in a study of T cell repertoires in cytomegalovirus infection. TCRdb ran MiXCR on the reads and lists one entry per CDR3 protein. The repertoire includes hundreds of thousands of distinct CDR3 sequences, around a third of them detected once, and around a sixth sits in the top ten. These receptors' targets are unknown. Here the sequenced sample was cultured PBMCs, taken from culture after CMV antigen stimulation. These TCRs come from a human donor in good health (CMV status not recorded). Some clones in this sample may be carry-over from other donors' samples.

The chain carries TRBV7-2 and TRBJ2-7; TRBD2 matches 9 bases. The CDR3 consists of 16 residues. The V segment lost 4 bases and the J segment 4 bases; nucleotides outside the gene matches: 11. The germline V gene encodes CDR1 SGHTA and CDR2 FQGNSA. The CDR3 reads CASSYRGGREGYEQYF. The CDR3 DNA reads as TGTGCCAGCAGCTACCGAGGCGGGCGGGAGGGATACGAGCAGTACTTC. Combining the CDR3 with reference TRBV7-2 and TRBJ2-7 gives the whole variable domain GAGVSQSPSNKVTEKGKDVELRCDPISGHTALYWYRQSLGQGLEFLIYFQGNSAPDKSGLPSDRFSAERTGGSVSTLTIQRTQQEDSAVYLCASSYRGGREGYEQYFGPGTRLTVT.

The chain joins TRBV12-3 or TRBV12-4 to TRBJ2-2; D is unresolved. The V gene lost 3 bases and the J gene lost 2 bases, with 7 bases spanning the gap. The CDR3 covers 14 residues. The CDR3 bases are TGTGCCAGCAGTTTTCGAGTAAACACCGGGGAGCTGTTTTTT. As protein: CASSFRVNTGELFF.

V gene TRBV19 combines with J gene TRBJ1-4, with 9 bases aligning to TRBD1. Germline CDR1 is LNHDA and CDR2 is SQIVND (reference sequence). J lost 7 bases, V lost 5 bases, and 5 bases had no gene match. The CDR3 is 14 residues long. The DNA of the CDR3 is TGTGCCAGTAGTGTACAGGGGGCGGGTGAAAAACTGTTTTTT. Translated, it gives CASSVQGAGEKLFF. Looking up the rest from reference TRBV19 and TRBJ1-4 gives the full variable domain: DGGITQSPKYLFRKEGQNVTLSCEQNLNHDAMYWYRQDPGQGLRLIYYSQIVNDFQKGDIAEGYSVSREKKESFPLTVTSAQKNPTAFYLCASSVQGAGEKLFFGSGTQLSVL.

V usage is TRBV7-2 and J usage is TRBJ2-7; 8 bases align to TRBD2. Germline V gives CDR1 SGHTA, CDR2 FQGNSA. V lost 1 base and J lost 6; bases outside the gene matches: 5. This CDR3 region has 14 residues. CDR3 sequence (DNA): TGTGCCAGCAGCTTAGATCGAGGACTAGCCGAGCAGTACTTC. Translating it yields CASSLDRGLAEQYF.

This clonotype was observed many times. J is TRBJ2-7 and V is TRBV7-2; tentatively, D is TRBD1 or TRBD2 (5 bases each). Between the trimmed V and J ends, which lost 4 bases and 6 bases, there was a span of 10 bases. The CDR3 extends over 12 amino acids. The germline V gene has CDR1 SGHTA and CDR2 FQGNSA. CDR3 sequence reads: CASSSSGAEQYF. The CDR3 region has the DNA TGTGCCAGCAGCTCCTCCGGGGCCGAGCAGTACTTC.

V gene TRBV23-1 combines with J gene TRBJ2-7; 8 nucleotides agree with TRBD1. TRBV23-1 has ORF status, its function being uncertain. V shed 5 bases, J shed 3 bases, and the junction held 9 bases outside the gene matches. The CDR3 runs to 15 residues. DNA for the CDR3: TGCGCCAGCAGTGGACGACAGGGGCCTCACTACGAGCAGTACTTC. This encodes CASSGRQGPHYEQYF.

This clonotype was counted a few times. The chain is built from TRBV6-1 and TRBJ2-4, with TRBD1 matching over 9 bases. Germline CDR1 is MNHNS and CDR2 is SASEGT. J lost 0 bases, V lost 5 bases, and 8 bases had no gene match. The CDR3 runs to 17 residues. DNA of the CDR3: TGTGCCAGCAGTACCGGGACAGGGAAACTAGCCAAAAACATTCAGTACTTC. Its protein product is CASSTGTGKLAKNIQYF.

This clonotype was seen a handful of times. This chain uses TRBV2 with TRBJ2-3; D uncertain. V was pared by 1 base and J by 4 bases, with 6 bases between. Germline V gene data show CDR1 as SNHLY and CDR2 as FYNNEI. The CDR3 covers 13 residues. The CDR3 nucleotides are TGTGCCAGCAGTGAAGATGGGGCAGATACGCAGTATTTT. It specifies CASSEDGADTQYF. Full variable domain (missing parts from reference TRBV2 and TRBJ2-3): EPEVTQTPSHQVTQMGQEVILRCVPISNHLYFYWYRQILGQKVEFLVSFYNNEISEKSEIFDDQFSVERPDGSNFTLKIRSTKLEDSAMYFCASSEDGADTQYFGPGTRLTVL.

The sample holds many counts of this clonotype. DNA of the CDR3: TGTGCCAGCAGCTTAGTGGTAGAAACAGATACGCAGTATTTT. This translates into CASSLVVETDTQYF. The rearrangement links TRBV7-2 to TRBJ2-3; D call uncertain. CDR3 size: 14 residues. From germline, CDR1 is SGHTA and CDR2 FQGNSA. The germline V and J ends were trimmed by 1 base and 3 bases, with 8 bases remaining between them.

V and J are TRBV12-3 or TRBV12-4 and TRBJ2-2, with TRBD2 identical over 13 bases. Losses at the gene ends were 5 bases for V and 11 bases for J; bases not matched to a gene: 8. The CDR3 covers 15 residues. CDR3 in amino acids: CASSPGLAGARELFF. Here the CDR3 DNA reads TGTGCCAGCAGTCCCGGACTAGCGGGGGCGCGAGAGCTGTTTTTT.

The CDR3: CSVGAGGLGNTEAFF. CDR3 nucleotide sequence: TGCAGCGTTGGGGCAGGGGGCTTGGGGAACACTGAAGCTTTCTTT. V gene TRBV29-1 combines with J gene TRBJ1-1; 8 positions match TRBD1. Trimming removed 4 bases from V and 1 base from J; junction bases left unmatched: 8. CDR1 is SQVTM and CDR2 is ANQGSEA in the germline V gene. The CDR3 has 15 amino acids. The whole variable domain, remainder taken from reference TRBV29-1 and TRBJ1-1, is SAVISQKPSRDICQRGTSLTIQCQVDSQVTMMFWYRQQPGQSLTLIATANQGSEATYESGFVIDKFPISRPNLTFSTLTVSNMSPEDSSIYLCSVGAGGLGNTEAFFGQGTRLTVV.

This sequence joins TRBV12-3 or TRBV12-4 and TRBJ2-2; D ambiguous. V gave up 3 bases and J gave up 6 bases, with 20 bases separating them. The CDR3 consists of 17 residues. The CDR3 bases are TGTGCCAGCAGTTTTGGCAGGTGGTCCCCCTTCTCCGGGGAGCTGTTTTTT. Translating gives CASSFGRWSPFSGELFF.

The CDR3 here is CASSPRTGEVYNEQFF. In nucleotides, the CDR3 is TGTGCCAGCAGCCCCCGGACAGGGGAGGTGTACAATGAGCAGTTCTTC. The J gene is TRBJ2-1, the V gene TRBV7-9, with 9 bases fitting TRBD1. With V trimmed by 5 bases and J by 4 bases, 9 bases remained unmatched. The CDR3 sequence is 16 residues long. Germline V gene sequence: CDR1 SEHNR, CDR2 FQNEAQ (reference sequence).

V is TRBV27 and J is TRBJ2-7; no clear D gene. There are 13 residues in the CDR3. Germline CDR1 is MNHEY and CDR2 is SMNVEV (reference sequence). The germline V and J ends were trimmed by 2 bases and 4 bases, with 9 bases remaining between them. CDR3 residues: CASSLRPPYEQYF. As DNA, the CDR3 is TGTGCCAGCAGTTTAAGGCCCCCTTACGAGCAGTACTTC.

J is TRBJ2-3 and V is TRBV12-3 or TRBV12-4; D unclear. CDR3 length: 14 amino acids. V gave up 5 bases and J gave up 1 base, with 10 bases separating them. The CDR3, as DNA: TGTGCCAGCAGTCCACAGACCCGCACAGATACGCAGTATTTT. It codes for CASSPQTRTDTQYF.

V and J are TRBV19 and TRBJ1-5; a possible D gene is TRBD1 (6 bases). Germline V gene sequence: CDR1 LNHDA, CDR2 SQIVND (reference sequence). The CDR3 is 16 amino acids. V was trimmed by 5 bases and J by 5 bases, leaving 19 bases between them. As DNA, the CDR3 is TGTGCCAGTAGTTCAGGGCGGGGGGGCAGCCATCAGCCCCAGCATTTT. This codes for CASSSGRGGSHQPQHF. The full variable domain, completed using reference TRBV19 and TRBJ1-5, is DGGITQSPKYLFRKEGQNVTLSCEQNLNHDAMYWYRQDPGQGLRLIYYSQIVNDFQKGDIAEGYSVSREKKESFPLTVTSAQKNPTAFYLCASSSGRGGSHQPQHFGDGTRLSIL.

This clonotype occurred a few times. The rearrangement joins TRBV27 to TRBJ2-7; D might be TRBD1 (5 bases). V was clipped by 5 bases and J by 1 base, with 21 bases between them. CDR3 length: 17 amino acids. CDR1 and CDR2 from the germline V gene are MNHEY and SMNVEV (reference sequence). CDR3 protein: CASSALRGSDSSYEQYF. The CDR3 DNA reads TGTGCCAGCAGTGCCCTTAGGGGCTCCGACAGTTCCTACGAGCAGTACTTC.

This clonotype was observed a few times. This sequence joins TRBV12-3 or TRBV12-4 and TRBJ1-2, with no clear D. The CDR3 has 13 amino acids. The ends were cut back, 5 bases at V and 2 bases at J, with 9 bases in the middle. Here the CDR3 reads CASSPTQNYGYTF. CDR3 coding DNA: TGTGCCAGCAGTCCGACACAGAACTATGGCTACACCTTC.

The J gene is TRBJ2-6, the V gene TRBV6-6; D remains unclear. Trimming took 7 bases from V and 2 from J, leaving 6 bases between them. The CDR3 extends over 13 amino acids. From germline, CDR1 is MNHNY and CDR2 SVGAGI (reference sequence). The CDR3 reads CASTRPGANVLTF. The CDR3 DNA follows: TGTGCCAGCACTAGGCCTGGGGCCAACGTCCTGACTTTC.

V usage is TRBV7-2 and J usage is TRBJ2-7; D is undetermined. This CDR3 comprises 13 residues. From germline, CDR1 is SGHTA and CDR2 FQGNSA. Trimming pared 2 bases from V and 3 bases from J, leaving 8 bases between. CDR3 in amino acids: CASSLLSLYEQYF. The CDR3 DNA reads as TGTGCCAGCAGCTTACTGTCTCTCTACGAGCAGTACTTC.

The chain uses TRBV12-3 or TRBV12-4 and TRBJ1-6; D perhaps matches TRBD1 (5 bases). The ends were cut back, 5 bases at V and 5 bases at J, with 10 bases in the middle. This CDR3 has 14 residues. The CDR3 DNA reads as TGTGCCAGCAGTGCCGCGGGGGATAATTCACCCCTCCACTTT. It is translated as CASSAAGDNSPLHF.

The V call is TRBV20-1, the J call TRBJ2-1; D ambiguous. The CDR3 covers 15 residues. Germline-derived CDR1 and CDR2 are DFQATT and SNEGSKA (reference sequence). Trimming removed 0 bases from V and 3 bases from J, with 12 bases in between. The CDR3 spells CSARDRLESYNEQFF. The CDR3 coding sequence is TGCAGTGCTAGAGATAGGCTAGAAAGCTACAATGAGCAGTTCTTC.

This clonotype showed up many times. This chain links TRBV7-2 with TRBJ2-5; 9 bases align to TRBD2. Germline V CDR1 and CDR2: SGHTA, FQGNSA. The CDR3 runs to 13 residues. V shed 6 bases and J 3 bases; nucleotides not matched to a gene: 2. The CDR3 loop reads CASRLAGEETQYF. The CDR3 DNA reads as TGTGCCAGCAGACTAGCGGGTGAAGAGACCCAGTACTTC.

The chain recombines TRBV20-1 with TRBJ1-2; D uncertain. CDR1 DFQATT and CDR2 SNEGSKA come from the germline V gene (reference sequence). The ends were cut back, 5 bases at V and 7 bases at J, with 2 bases in the middle. The CDR3 contains 8 residues. Written as DNA, the CDR3 is TGCAGTGCTCCTGGCTACACCTTC. Its translation: CSAPGYTF.

This clonotype was counted only a few times. V usage is TRBV12-3 or TRBV12-4 and J usage is TRBJ1-2; 8 bases align to TRBD1. The junction had 15 bases not matched to a gene; V was cut back by 2 bases and J by 4 bases. The CDR3 extends over 18 amino acids. Written as DNA, the CDR3 is TGTGCCAGCAGTTTATCGAGGACAGGGCAAATCCCTCCCTATGGCTACACCTTC. This gives the protein CASSLSRTGQIPPYGYTF.

V usage is TRBV27 and J usage is TRBJ2-7, with 7 positions matching TRBD2. J lost 3 bases, V lost 5 bases, and 7 bases had no gene match. This CDR3 has 14 amino acids. Germline loops: CDR1 MNHEY, CDR2 SMNVEV (reference sequence). CDR3: CASSPGREVYEQYF. CDR3 nucleotides: TGTGCCAGCAGTCCAGGACGGGAGGTCTACGAGCAGTACTTC.

In this sample, this clonotype turned up a few times. The gene calls are TRBV7-6 and TRBJ2-7; the match to TRBD2 covers 9 bases. Trimming at V came to 5 bases and at J to 0 bases, leaving 5 bases not matched to a gene. This CDR3 region has 15 residues. CDR1 and CDR2 from the germline V gene are SGHVS and FNYEAQ. In nucleotides, the CDR3 is TGTGCCAGCAGCCATGCGGGGGGGGCCTCCTACGAGCAGTACTTC. This translates into CASSHAGGASYEQYF.

This chain uses TRBV27 with TRBJ1-6; TRBD1 might be the D (5 bases). V lost 0 bases and J 10 bases, leaving 13 bases between the germline ends. The CDR3 loop spans 15 amino acids. Per the germline V gene, CDR1 is MNHEY and CDR2 is SMNVEV (reference sequence). This chain's CDR3 is CASSLSWDSRSPLHF. The CDR3 bases are TGTGCCAGCAGTTTATCTTGGGACTCAAGGTCACCCCTCCACTTT.

V is TRBV4-2 and J is TRBJ1-2; D gene ambiguous. The V end was cut by 2 bases, the J end by 4 bases, with 14 bases between. The CDR3 is 15 residues long. CDR1 and CDR2 from the germline V gene are LGHNA and YNFKEQ. The CDR3 loop reads CASSQSASTGYGYTF. The CDR3 region has the DNA TGTGCCAGCAGCCAATCCGCCTCGACTGGCTATGGCTACACCTTC.

Comments on this clonotype: One junction end disagrees with the germline gene, perhaps due to a read error. The chain joins TRBV5-3 to TRBJ1-6; D gene unclear. TRBV5-3 is identified as an open reading frame with a role that is uncertain. The CDR3 totals 14 residues. CDR3 DNA sequence: TGTGCCAGCAGCTTAACCCGTACAGATTCACCCCTCCACTTT. Translated: CASSLTRTDSPLHF.

The chain carries TRBV3-1 and TRBJ1-3, with D unclear. The CDR3 extends over 18 amino acids. V shed 0 bases and J shed 4 bases, with 19 bases lying between them. Germline V gene data show CDR1 as LGHDT and CDR2 as YNNKEL (reference sequence). In DNA, the CDR3 is TGTGCCAGCAGCCAAGAGGCGGGCGGCTCCTTCTACGGAAACACCATATATTTT. Translation: CASSQEAGGSFYGNTIYF.